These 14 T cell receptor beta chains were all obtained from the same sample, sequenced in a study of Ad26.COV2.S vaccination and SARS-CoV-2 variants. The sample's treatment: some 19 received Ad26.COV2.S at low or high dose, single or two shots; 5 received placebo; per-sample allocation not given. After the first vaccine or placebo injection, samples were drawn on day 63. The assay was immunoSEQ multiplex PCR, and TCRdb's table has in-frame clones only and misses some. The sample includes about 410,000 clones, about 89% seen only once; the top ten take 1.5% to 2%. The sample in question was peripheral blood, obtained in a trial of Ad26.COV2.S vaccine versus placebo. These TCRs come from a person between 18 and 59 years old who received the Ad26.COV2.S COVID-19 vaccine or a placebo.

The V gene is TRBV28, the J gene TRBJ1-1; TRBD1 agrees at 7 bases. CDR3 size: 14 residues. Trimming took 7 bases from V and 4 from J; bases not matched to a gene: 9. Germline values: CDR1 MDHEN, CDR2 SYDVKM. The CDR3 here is CASTWPGGSTEAFF. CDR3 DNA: TGTGCCAGCACTTGGCCAGGGGGGTCCACTGAAGCTTTCTTT. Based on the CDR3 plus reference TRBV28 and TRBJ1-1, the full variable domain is DVKVTQSSRYLVKRTGEKVFLECVQDMDHENMFWYRQDPGLGLRLIYFSYDVKMKEKGDIPEGYSVSREKKERFSLILESASTNQTSMYLCASTWPGGSTEAFFGQGTRLTVV.

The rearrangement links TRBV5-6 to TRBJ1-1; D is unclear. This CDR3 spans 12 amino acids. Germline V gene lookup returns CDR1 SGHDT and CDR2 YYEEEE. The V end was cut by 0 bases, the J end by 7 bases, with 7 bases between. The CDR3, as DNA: TGTGCCAGCAGCTTGGGTCACGTTGAAGCTTTCTTT. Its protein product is CASSLGHVEAFF. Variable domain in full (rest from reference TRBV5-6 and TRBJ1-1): DAGVTQSPTHLIKTRGQQVTLRCSPKSGHDTVSWYQQALGQGPQFIFQYYEEEERQRGNFPDRFSGHQFPNYSSELNVNALLLGDSALYLCASSLGHVEAFFGQGTRLTVV.

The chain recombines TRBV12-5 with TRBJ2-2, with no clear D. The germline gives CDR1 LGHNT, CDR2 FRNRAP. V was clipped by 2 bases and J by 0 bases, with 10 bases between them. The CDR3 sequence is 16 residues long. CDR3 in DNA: TGTGCTAGTGGTTTGTGGAATTTCGCGAACACCGGGGAGCTGTTTTTT. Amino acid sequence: CASGLWNFANTGELFF.

CDR3 sequence: CASSSVGFRGFYEQYF. Written as DNA, the CDR3 is TGTGCCAGCAGCTCAGTAGGTTTCAGGGGATTCTACGAGCAGTACTTC. The chain recombines TRBV6-2 or TRBV6-3 with TRBJ2-7; maybe TRBD1 (6 bases). The CDR3 is made up of 16 amino acids. V lost 6 bases and J 3 bases, leaving 21 bases between the germline ends. Germline V gene data show CDR1 as MNHEY and CDR2 as SVGEGT.

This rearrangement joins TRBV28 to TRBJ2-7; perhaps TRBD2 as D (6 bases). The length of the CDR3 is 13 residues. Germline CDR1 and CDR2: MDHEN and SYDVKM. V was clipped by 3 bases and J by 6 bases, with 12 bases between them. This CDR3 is CASSFGSEIEQYF. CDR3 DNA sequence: TGTGCCAGCAGTTTCGGGAGTGAAATCGAGCAGTACTTC. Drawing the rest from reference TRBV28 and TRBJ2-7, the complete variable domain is DVKVTQSSRYLVKRTGEKVFLECVQDMDHENMFWYRQDPGLGLRLIYFSYDVKMKEKGDIPEGYSVSREKKERFSLILESASTNQTSMYLCASSFGSEIEQYFGPGTRLTVT.

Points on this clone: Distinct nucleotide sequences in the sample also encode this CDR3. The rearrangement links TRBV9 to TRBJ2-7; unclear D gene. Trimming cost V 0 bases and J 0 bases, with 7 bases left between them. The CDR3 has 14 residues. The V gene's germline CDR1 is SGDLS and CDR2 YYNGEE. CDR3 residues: CASSVDRSSYEQYF. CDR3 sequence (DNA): TGTGCCAGCAGCGTAGACCGAAGCTCCTACGAGCAGTACTTC.

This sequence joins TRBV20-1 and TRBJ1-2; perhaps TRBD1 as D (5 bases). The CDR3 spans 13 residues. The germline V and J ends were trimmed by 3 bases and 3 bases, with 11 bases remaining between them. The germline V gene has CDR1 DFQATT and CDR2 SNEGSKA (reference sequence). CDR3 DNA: TGCAGTGCTAGTCGGGGAGGGGACTATGGCTACACCTTC. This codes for CSASRGGDYGYTF.

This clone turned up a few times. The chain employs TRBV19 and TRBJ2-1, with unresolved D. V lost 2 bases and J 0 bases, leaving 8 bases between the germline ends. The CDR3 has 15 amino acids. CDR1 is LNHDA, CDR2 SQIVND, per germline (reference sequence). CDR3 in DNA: TGTGCCAGTAGTATAATTCGGAGCTCCTACAATGAGCAGTTCTTC. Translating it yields CASSIIRSSYNEQFF.

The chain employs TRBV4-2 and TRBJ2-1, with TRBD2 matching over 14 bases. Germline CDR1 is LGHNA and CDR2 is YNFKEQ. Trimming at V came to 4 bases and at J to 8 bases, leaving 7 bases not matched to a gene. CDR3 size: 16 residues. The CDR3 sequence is CASSPTGLAGVHEQFF. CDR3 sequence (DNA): TGTGCCAGCAGCCCTACGGGACTAGCGGGAGTGCATGAGCAGTTCTTC.

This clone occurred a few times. CDR3 DNA: TGTGCCTGGAGTGTGCGGGCAGATAATGAAAAACTGTTTTTT. Amino acid sequence: CAWSVRADNEKLFF. The chain uses TRBV30 and TRBJ1-4; D unclear. This CDR3 is 14 amino acids long. Trimming took 0 bases from V and 4 from J, leaving 9 bases between them. Germline values: CDR1 GTSNPN, CDR2 SVGIG (reference sequence).

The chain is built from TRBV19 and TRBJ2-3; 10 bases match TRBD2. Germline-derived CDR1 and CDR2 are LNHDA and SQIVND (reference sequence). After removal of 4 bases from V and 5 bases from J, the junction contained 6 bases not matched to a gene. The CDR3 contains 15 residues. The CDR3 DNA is TGTGCCAGTAGTACAGCGGGAGGGCCGATAGATACGCAGTATTTT. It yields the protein CASSTAGGPIDTQYF.

The chain's CDR3 is CASSLGRGTYEQYF. The CDR3 DNA follows: TGTGCCAGCAGCTTAGGTCGGGGCACCTACGAGCAGTACTTC. The chain couples TRBV11-2 to TRBJ2-7; D is tentatively TRBD1 or TRBD2 (5 bases each). The germline CDR1 and CDR2 sequences are SGHAT and FQNNGV. This CDR3 has 14 residues. Trimming shortened V by 1 base and J by 2 bases, and 9 bases separated the two germline ends.

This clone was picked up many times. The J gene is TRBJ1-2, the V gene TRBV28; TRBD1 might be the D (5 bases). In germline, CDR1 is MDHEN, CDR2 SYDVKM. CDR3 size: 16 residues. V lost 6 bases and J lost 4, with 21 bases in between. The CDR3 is CASSLLISTVSYGYTF. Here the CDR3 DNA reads TGTGCCAGCAGCCTTTTAATCTCGACAGTCTCCTATGGCTACACCTTC.

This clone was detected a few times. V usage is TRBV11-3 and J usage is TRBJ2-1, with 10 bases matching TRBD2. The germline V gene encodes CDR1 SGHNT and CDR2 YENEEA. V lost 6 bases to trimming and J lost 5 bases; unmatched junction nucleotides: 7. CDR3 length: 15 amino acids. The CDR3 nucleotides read TGTGCCAGCAGTACGGGACTAGCGTTTAACAATGAGCAGTTCTTC. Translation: CASSTGLAFNNEQFF. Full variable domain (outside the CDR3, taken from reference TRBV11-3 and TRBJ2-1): EAGVVQSPRYKIIEKKQPVAFWCNPISGHNTLYWYLQNLGQGPELLIRYENEEAVDDSQLPKDRFSAERLKGVDSTLKIQPAELGDSAVYLCASSTGLAFNNEQFFGPGTRLTVL.